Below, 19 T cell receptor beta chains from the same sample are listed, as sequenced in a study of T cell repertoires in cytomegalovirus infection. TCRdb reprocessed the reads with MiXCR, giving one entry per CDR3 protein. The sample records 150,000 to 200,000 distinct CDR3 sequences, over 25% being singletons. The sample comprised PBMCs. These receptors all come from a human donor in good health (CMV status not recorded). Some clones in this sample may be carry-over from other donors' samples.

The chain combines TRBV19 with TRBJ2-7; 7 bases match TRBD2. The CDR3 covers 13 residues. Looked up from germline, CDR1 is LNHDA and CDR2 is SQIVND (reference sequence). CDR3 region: CTTSGRGSYEQYF. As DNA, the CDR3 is TGTACCACCAGTGGGAGGGGCAGTTACGAGCAGTACTTC.

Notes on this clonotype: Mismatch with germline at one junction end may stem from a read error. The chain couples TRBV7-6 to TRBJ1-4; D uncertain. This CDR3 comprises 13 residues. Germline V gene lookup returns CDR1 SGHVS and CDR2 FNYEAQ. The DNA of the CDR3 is TGTGCCAGCAGCAGAGGGATTAATGAAAAACCGTTTTTT. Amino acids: CASSRGINEKPFF.

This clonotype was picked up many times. The CDR3 loop reads CASSLGQSNYGYTF. The CDR3 DNA is TGTGCCAGCAGCTTAGGACAGAGTAACTATGGCTACACCTTC. The chain carries TRBV7-2 and TRBJ1-2; D may be TRBD1 (5 bases). The V gene lost 1 base and the J gene lost 1 base, with 7 bases spanning the gap. Germline V gene lookup returns CDR1 SGHTA and CDR2 FQGNSA. The CDR3 consists of 14 residues.

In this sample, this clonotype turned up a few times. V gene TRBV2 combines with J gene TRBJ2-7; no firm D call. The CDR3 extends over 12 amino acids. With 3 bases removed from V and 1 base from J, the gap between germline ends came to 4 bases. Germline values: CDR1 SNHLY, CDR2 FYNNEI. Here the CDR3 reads CASSEGSYEQYF. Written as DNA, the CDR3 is TGTGCCAGCAGTGAGGGGTCCTACGAGCAGTACTTC.

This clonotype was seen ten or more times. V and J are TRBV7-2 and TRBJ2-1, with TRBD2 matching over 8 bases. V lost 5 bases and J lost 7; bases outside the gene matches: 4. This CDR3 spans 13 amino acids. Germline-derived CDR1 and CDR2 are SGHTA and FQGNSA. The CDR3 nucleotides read TGTGCCAGCAGCGCCGGGAGGGCGAATGAGCAGTTCTTC. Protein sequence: CASSAGRANEQFF.

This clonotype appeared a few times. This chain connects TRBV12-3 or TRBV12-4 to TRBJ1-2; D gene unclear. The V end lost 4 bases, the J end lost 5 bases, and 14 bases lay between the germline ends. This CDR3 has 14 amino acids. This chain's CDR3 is CASSSHGRGYGYTF. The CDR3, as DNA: TGTGCCAGCAGTTCCCATGGGCGGGGATATGGCTACACCTTC.

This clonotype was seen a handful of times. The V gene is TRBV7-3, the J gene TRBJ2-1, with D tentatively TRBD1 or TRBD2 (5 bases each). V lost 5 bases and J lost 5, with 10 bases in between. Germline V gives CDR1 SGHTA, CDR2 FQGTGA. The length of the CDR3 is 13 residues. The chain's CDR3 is CASSPGANNEQFF. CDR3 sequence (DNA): TGTGCCAGCAGCCCCGGGGCGAACAATGAGCAGTTCTTC.

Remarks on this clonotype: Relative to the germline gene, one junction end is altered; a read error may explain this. DNA of the CDR3: TGTGCTAGCAGCTTAGGGCAGCTCGGAGATACGCAGTATTTT. Its protein is CASSLGQLGDTQYF. The chain is built from TRBV7-6 and TRBJ2-3; D unresolved. This CDR3 region has 14 residues. Germline lookup yields CDR1 SGHVS and CDR2 FNYEAQ.

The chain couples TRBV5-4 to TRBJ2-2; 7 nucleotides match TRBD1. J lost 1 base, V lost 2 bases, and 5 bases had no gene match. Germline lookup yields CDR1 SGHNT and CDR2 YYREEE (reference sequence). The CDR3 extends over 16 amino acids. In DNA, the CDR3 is TGTGCCAGCAGCTTCCCGGGACAGATGAACACCGGGGAGCTGTTTTTT. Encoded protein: CASSFPGQMNTGELFF.

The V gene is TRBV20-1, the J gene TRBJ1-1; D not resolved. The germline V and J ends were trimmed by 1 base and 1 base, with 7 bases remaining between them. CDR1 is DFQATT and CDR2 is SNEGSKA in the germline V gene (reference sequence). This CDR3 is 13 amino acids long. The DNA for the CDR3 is TGCAGTGCTAGAGCTCGGTCGAACACTGAAGCTTTCTTT. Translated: CSARARSNTEAFF.

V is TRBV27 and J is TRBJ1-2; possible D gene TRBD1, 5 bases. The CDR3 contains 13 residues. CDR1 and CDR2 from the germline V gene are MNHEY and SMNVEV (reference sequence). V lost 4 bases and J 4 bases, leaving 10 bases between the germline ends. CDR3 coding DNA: TGTGCCAGCAGTTCCTTAAGGGGCTATGGCTACACCTTC. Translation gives CASSSLRGYGYTF.

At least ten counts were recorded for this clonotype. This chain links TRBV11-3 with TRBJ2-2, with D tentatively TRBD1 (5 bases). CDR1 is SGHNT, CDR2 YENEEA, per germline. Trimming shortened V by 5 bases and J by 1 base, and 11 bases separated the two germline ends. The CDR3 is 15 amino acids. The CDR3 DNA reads TGTGCCAGCAGCCCAGGGCAGGGGAACACCGGGGAGCTGTTTTTT. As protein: CASSPGQGNTGELFF.

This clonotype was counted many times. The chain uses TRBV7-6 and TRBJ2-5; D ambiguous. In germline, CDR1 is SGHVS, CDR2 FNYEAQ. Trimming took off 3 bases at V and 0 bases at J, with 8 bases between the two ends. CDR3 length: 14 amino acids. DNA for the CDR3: TGTGCCAGCAGCTTGCTGGGGTACCAAGAGACCCAGTACTTC. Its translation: CASSLLGYQETQYF.

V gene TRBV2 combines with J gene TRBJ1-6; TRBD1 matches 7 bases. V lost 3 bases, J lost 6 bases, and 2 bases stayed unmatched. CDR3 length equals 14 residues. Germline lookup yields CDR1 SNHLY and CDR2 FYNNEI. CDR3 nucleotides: TGTGCCAGCAGTGATCGGGACAGTAATTCACCCCTCCACTTT. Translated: CASSDRDSNSPLHF.

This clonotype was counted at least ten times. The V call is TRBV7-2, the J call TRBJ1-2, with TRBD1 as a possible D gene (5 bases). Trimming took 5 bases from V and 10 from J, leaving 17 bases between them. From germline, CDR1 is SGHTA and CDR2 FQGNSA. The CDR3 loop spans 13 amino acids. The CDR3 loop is CASSTRGGLNYTF. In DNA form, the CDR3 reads TGTGCCAGCAGCACCCGGGGGGGGTTGAACTACACCTTC.

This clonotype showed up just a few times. The CDR3 DNA sequence: TGTGCCATCACCCTGGACAGGGAGAACTATGGCTACACCTTC. Its translation is CAITLDRENYGYTF. This sequence joins TRBV10-3 and TRBJ1-2, with 8 bases identical to TRBD1. The CDR3 is 14 residues long. CDR1 and CDR2 (germline): ENHRY, SYGVKD. Trimming took 7 bases from V and 2 from J; bases not matched to a gene: 6.

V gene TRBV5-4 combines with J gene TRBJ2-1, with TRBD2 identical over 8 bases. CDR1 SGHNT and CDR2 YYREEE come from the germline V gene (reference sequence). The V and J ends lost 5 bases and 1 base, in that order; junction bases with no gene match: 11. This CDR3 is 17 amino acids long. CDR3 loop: CASSFPSGGISYNEQFF. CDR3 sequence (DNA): TGTGCCAGCAGTTTTCCTTCGGGGGGGATTTCCTACAATGAGCAGTTCTTC.

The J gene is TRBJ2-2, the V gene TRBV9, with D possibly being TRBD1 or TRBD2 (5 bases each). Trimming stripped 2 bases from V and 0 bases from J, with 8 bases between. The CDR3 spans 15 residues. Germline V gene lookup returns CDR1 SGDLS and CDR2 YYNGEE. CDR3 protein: CASSVGTANTGELFF. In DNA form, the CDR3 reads TGTGCCAGCAGCGTGGGGACCGCGAACACCGGGGAGCTGTTTTTT.

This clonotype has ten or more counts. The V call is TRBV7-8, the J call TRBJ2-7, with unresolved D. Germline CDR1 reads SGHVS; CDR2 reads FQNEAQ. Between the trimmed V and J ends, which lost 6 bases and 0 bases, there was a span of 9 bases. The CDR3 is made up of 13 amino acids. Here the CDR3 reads CASSPETSYEQYF. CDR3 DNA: TGTGCCAGCAGTCCCGAAACCTCCTACGAGCAGTACTTC.